The entry below describes one T cell receptor beta chain. The antigen remains unidentified. This entry belongs to a study of T cell responses to AZD1222 COVID-19 vaccine. Clones were read by immunoSEQ multiplex PCR, and TCRdb kept only the in-frame ones, dropping some. The sample has roughly 130,000 clones, 88% seen once; the top ten hold over 6.5%. Study-level results: Compared with day 0, the breadth and depth of the Spike-specific TCR repertoire rose significantly after two doses of AZD1222. Reports indicate that nearly half of spike-specific TCRs are directed at unmutated variant regions.

Looked up from germline, CDR1 is SQVTM and CDR2 is ANQGSEA. This CDR3 spans 12 amino acids. V dropped 4 bases and J dropped 2 bases, with 9 bases sitting between them. This clonotype originated in an adult in good health. Material: peripheral blood, obtained on day 0 of AZD1222 vaccination. This chain uses TRBV29-1 with TRBJ2-7; perhaps TRBD2 as D (5 bases). The CDR3 spells CSVAEGAYEQYF. The DNA for the CDR3 is TGCAGCGTTGCCGAGGGAGCCTACGAGCAGTACTTC.